This TCR beta chain was identified in a study of OX40 agonist ivuxolimab in advanced cancers. Study-wide context: Dose-escalation patients' cancers were hepatocellular carcinoma, melanoma, renal cell or head and neck cancer. Eligibility admitted prior anti-PD-1, anti-PD-L1 or anti-CTLA-4 therapy; about 40% had some.

CDR1 is LNHDA and CDR2 is SQIVND in the germline V gene (reference sequence). The CDR3 length is 16 residues. Trimming removed 4 bases at V and 5 bases at J, with 20 bases between. Method: immunoSEQ multiplex PCR; TCRdb's copy keeps in-frame clones and lacks some. Of tens of thousands of clones in the sample, approximately 83% were seen once. The chain is built from TRBV19 and TRBJ1-2; D remains unclear. Sequencing used CD4+ or CD8+ T cells sorted from blood, obtained in a trial of the OX40 agonist ivuxolimab. This clonotype originated in an adult with an advanced solid tumor such as melanoma, head and neck, liver or kidney cancer. The chain's CDR3 is CASSSIGTRRGYGYTF. The CDR3 region has the DNA TGTGCCAGTAGTAGTATAGGAACGCGCCGTGGATATGGCTACACCTTC.